Following are 21 T cell receptor beta chains from one sample sequenced in a study of CD8 T cells in ankylosing spondylitis. TCRdb re-analysed the 5' RACE reads in MiXCR, keeping a single row per CDR3 protein. The sample consists of approximately 90,000 distinct CDR3 sequences, about 8.6% of them appearing once. Sequenced input: blood, either unsorted or a sorted T cell fraction (not recorded which). Receptors were obtained from a male donor with ankylosing spondylitis or in good health (not recorded which).

Ten or more counts support this clonotype. The genes are TRBV7-9 and TRBJ1-4; no definite D call. V was pared by 7 bases and J by 5 bases, with 20 bases between. Germline assignment: CDR1 SEHNR and CDR2 FQNEAQ (reference sequence). The CDR3 consists of 16 residues. CDR3 in amino acids: CASNQPGSGGNEKLFF. The CDR3 nucleotides are TGTGCCAGCAATCAACCGGGGAGCGGCGGGAATGAAAAACTGTTTTTT.

This clonotype was observed at least ten times. The chain couples TRBV2 to TRBJ1-6; no clear D. CDR3 length: 14 residues. The germline CDR1 and CDR2 sequences are SNHLY and FYNNEI. Trimming left V 3 bases short and J 4 bases short, with 7 bases between. The CDR3 DNA follows: TGTGCCAGCAGTGAGGGCCAGTATAATTCACCCCTCCACTTT. As protein: CASSEGQYNSPLHF. The full variable domain, in which reference TRBV2 and TRBJ1-6 provide the parts outside the CDR3, is EPEVTQTPSHQVTQMGQEVILRCVPISNHLYFYWYRQILGQKVEFLVSFYNNEISEKSEIFDDQFSVERPDGSNFTLKIRSTKLEDSAMYFCASSEGQYNSPLHFGNGTRLTVT.

This clonotype was observed many times. The chain links TRBV20-1 to TRBJ2-5, with TRBD2 matching 9 bases. V trimming: 1 base; J trimming: 5 bases; junction bases outside the gene matches: 2. The CDR3 has 13 amino acids. Germline assignment: CDR1 DFQATT and CDR2 SNEGSKA (reference sequence). The CDR3 DNA follows: TGCAGTGCTAGAGTGAGCGGGAGGGAGACCCAGTACTTC. The encoded protein is CSARVSGRETQYF.

The chain recombines TRBV7-9 with TRBJ1-2, with D uncertain. Germline V lookup: CDR1 SEHNR, CDR2 FQNEAQ (reference sequence). The CDR3 is made up of 14 amino acids. Trimming shortened V by 5 bases and J by 4 bases, and 14 bases separated the two germline ends. CDR3 in amino acids: CASSRAIDFYGYTF. CDR3 DNA sequence: TGTGCCAGCAGCAGGGCGATTGACTTCTATGGCTACACCTTC. Supplemented by reference TRBV7-9 and TRBJ1-2, the full variable domain reads DTGVSQNPRHKITKRGQNVTFRCDPISEHNRLYWYRQTLGQGPEFLTYFQNEAQLEKSRLLSDRFSAERPKGSFSTLEIQRTEQGDSAMYLCASSRAIDFYGYTFGSGTRLTVV.

Many counts were recorded for this clonotype. The chain couples TRBV6-1 to TRBJ2-3; tentative D call: TRBD2 (5 bases). Trimming left V 8 bases short and J 2 bases short, with 14 bases between. Per the germline V gene, CDR1 is MNHNS and CDR2 is SASEGT. The CDR3 runs to 14 residues. CDR3 sequence (DNA): TGTGCCAGCGGGAGCCAAAATCCCACAGATACGCAGTATTTT. This translates into CASGSQNPTDTQYF.

Ten or more counts support this clonotype. This chain connects TRBV20-1 to TRBJ2-3, with 8 bases fitting TRBD1. The germline gives CDR1 DFQATT, CDR2 SNEGSKA (reference sequence). The CDR3 extends over 16 amino acids. Trimming removed 0 bases from V and 4 bases from J; junction bases left unmatched: 9. The CDR3 DNA follows: TGCAGTGCTAGAGATGCGACAGGGGTAGAGCCAGATACGCAGTATTTT. It codes for CSARDATGVEPDTQYF.

Comment on this clonotype: This may arise from a read error, as a much more abundant clone is one base away. This chain joins TRBV4-3 and TRBJ1-1, with D unclear. The germline CDR1 and CDR2 sequences are LGHNA and YSLEER. This CDR3 comprises 14 residues. V shed 5 bases and J shed 1 base, with 11 bases lying between them. Here the CDR3 reads CASSFRPTNTEAFF. The CDR3 nucleotides read TGCGCCAGCAGCTTCCGACCGACGAACACTGAAGCTTTCTTT.

This clonotype was seen repeatedly, ten times or more. This rearrangement joins TRBV12-3 or TRBV12-4 to TRBJ1-6, with TRBD1 matching 7 bases. The CDR3 has 14 amino acids. J lost 5 bases, V lost 7 bases, and 5 bases had no gene match. CDR3 loop: CASTPGGNNSPLHF. The CDR3 region has the DNA TGTGCCAGCACCCCAGGGGGTAATAATTCACCCCTCCACTTT.

This clonotype was counted ten times or more. This chain uses TRBV5-5 with TRBJ2-1; 7 bases are shared with TRBD2. CDR3 length equals 16 residues. J lost 5 bases, V lost 1 base, and 9 bases had no gene match. Germline V gene data show CDR1 as SGHKS and CDR2 as YYEKEE (reference sequence). In nucleotides, the CDR3 is TGTGCCAGCAGCTTGTCTGCGGGAGTGGAGCACAATGAGCAGTTCTTC. Translation: CASSLSAGVEHNEQFF.

This clonotype appeared many times. V is TRBV29-1 and J is TRBJ1-5; the D is unclear. Deletions cut 4 bases from V and 7 bases from J, with 11 bases between. CDR1 SQVTM and CDR2 ANQGSEA come from the germline V gene. This CDR3 comprises 12 residues. The CDR3 DNA reads as TGCAGCGTTGGGGGAGGGAACCAGCCCCAGCATTTT. Amino acids: CSVGGGNQPQHF.

This clonotype has ten or more counts. V is TRBV7-8 and J is TRBJ2-1; no firm D call. From germline, CDR1 is SGHVS and CDR2 FQNEAQ. V lost 6 bases and J lost 0, with 15 bases in between. The CDR3 runs 16 residues. The CDR3 loop is CASRVSYSTSYNEQFF. The CDR3 bases are TGTGCCAGCAGAGTCAGCTACTCCACCTCCTACAATGAGCAGTTCTTC.

The sample holds many counts of this clonotype. V gene TRBV7-2 combines with J gene TRBJ2-7, with D tentatively TRBD2 (6 bases). V lost 0 bases and J 5 bases, leaving 11 bases between the germline ends. The CDR3 spans 14 residues. Germline V gene lookup returns CDR1 SGHTA and CDR2 FQGNSA. For the CDR3, the DNA is TGTGCCAGCAGCTTAGCGGGACTGTTTGACGAGCAGTACTTC. This translates into CASSLAGLFDEQYF.

This clonotype was found many times. The chain uses TRBV20-1 and TRBJ2-3, with 8 bases that match TRBD2. The V gene end was trimmed by 1 base and the J gene end by 2 bases; junction bases not matched to a gene: 8. Per the germline V gene, CDR1 is DFQATT and CDR2 is SNEGSKA (reference sequence). This CDR3 is built from 16 residues. CDR3 DNA sequence: TGCAGTGCTAGAGCCTATAGCGGGGTTACCACAGATACGCAGTATTTT. Translated: CSARAYSGVTTDTQYF.

This clonotype was observed at least ten times. The chain has TRBV20-1 and TRBJ2-1, with 11 bases identical to TRBD2. This CDR3 contains 17 residues. Looked up from germline, CDR1 is DFQATT and CDR2 is SNEGSKA (reference sequence). With 3 bases clipped from V and 4 bases from J, the junction kept 11 bases outside the gene matches. In DNA form, the CDR3 reads TGCAGTGCTAGTGTATTAGCAGGGACTAGCGGTTACAATGAGCAGTTCTTC. It specifies CSASVLAGTSGYNEQFF.

The chain recombines TRBV7-2 with TRBJ1-1; a weak D match, TRBD1 (6 bases). V was trimmed by 4 bases and J by 5 bases, leaving 11 bases between them. The CDR3 loop spans 13 amino acids. The germline V gene encodes CDR1 SGHTA and CDR2 FQGNSA. The CDR3 region has the DNA TGTGCCAGCAGCTCTCAGGGGTGGACTGAAGCTTTCTTT. It codes for CASSSQGWTEAFF.

This clonotype was seen repeatedly, ten times or more. V is TRBV12-3 or TRBV12-4 and J is TRBJ2-3, with D perhaps matching TRBD1 or TRBD2 (5 bases each). The CDR3 totals 16 residues. V was shortened by 6 bases and J by 2 bases, with 18 bases between the two germline ends. The chain's CDR3 is CASRVQVWGDTDTQYF. CDR3 in DNA: TGTGCCAGCAGGGTACAGGTTTGGGGAGACACAGATACGCAGTATTTT.

This chain joins TRBV20-1 and TRBJ1-1; TRBD1 might be the D (5 bases). The CDR3 length is 12 residues. Trimming removed 7 bases from V and 0 bases from J, with 9 bases in between. Germline V gene sequence: CDR1 DFQATT, CDR2 SNEGSKA (reference sequence). The CDR3 here is CSVGEMNTEAFF. In DNA, the CDR3 is TGCAGTGTGGGGGAGATGAACACTGAAGCTTTCTTT.

The chain carries TRBV29-1 and TRBJ2-1; D possibly corresponds to TRBD2 (6 bases). Trimming removed 6 bases at V and 3 bases at J, with 12 bases between. There are 13 residues in the CDR3. Germline lookup yields CDR1 SQVTM and CDR2 ANQGSEA. Here the CDR3 reads CSVSGEDYNEQFF. In nucleotides, the CDR3 is TGCAGCGTCTCCGGGGAGGACTACAATGAGCAGTTCTTC.

This clonotype was found many times. The V and J genes are TRBV4-3 and TRBJ1-1; D ambiguous. The CDR3 contains 13 residues. CDR1 is LGHNA and CDR2 is YSLEER in the germline V gene. The V end lost 3 bases, the J end lost 5 bases, and 10 bases lay between the germline ends. The CDR3 spells CASSQDRGTEAFF. CDR3 coding DNA: TGCGCCAGCAGCCAGGATAGAGGTACTGAAGCTTTCTTT.

The chain recombines TRBV4-1 with TRBJ2-7, with D possibly TRBD2 on 6 matching bases. The CDR3 is 15 residues long. Germline V gene sequence: CDR1 MGHRA, CDR2 YSYEKL. With 0 bases removed from V and 3 bases from J, the gap between germline ends came to 12 bases. The CDR3 region is CASSQDFGSYYEQYF. The DNA for the CDR3 is TGCGCCAGCAGCCAAGACTTCGGGAGCTACTACGAGCAGTACTTC.

Many counts were recorded for this clonotype. The genes are TRBV4-1 and TRBJ1-5; the match to TRBD1 covers 7 bases. CDR3 length: 15 amino acids. Trimming cost V 2 bases and J 7 bases; bases outside gene matches: 8. From germline, CDR1 is MGHRA and CDR2 YSYEKL. This CDR3 is CASSQSGTVPQPQHF. As DNA, the CDR3 is TGCGCCAGCAGCCAAAGCGGGACAGTGCCCCAGCCCCAGCATTTT.